This TCR beta chain derives from a study of OX40 agonist ivuxolimab in advanced cancers. Study summary: The study enrolled dose-escalation patients with hepatocellular carcinoma, melanoma, renal cell or head and neck cancer.

The repertoire was sequenced with immunoSEQ multiplex PCR; TCRdb's copy has only in-frame clones and lacks some. The sample records about 70,000 clones, 90% to 95% being singletons. The cohort excluded patients with autoimmune disease history or systemic immunosuppression. Blood sampling took place at baseline, cycle 4 day 1, and cycle 7 day 1. The V segment lost 3 bases and the J segment 5 bases; nucleotides outside the gene matches: 5. This CDR3 region has 15 residues. Germline V lookup: CDR1 SGHTS, CDR2 YDEGEE. Sequenced material: CD4+ or CD8+ T cells sorted from blood, taken in a trial of the OX40 agonist ivuxolimab. This TCR was sampled from an adult with an advanced solid tumor such as melanoma, head and neck, liver or kidney cancer. The J gene is TRBJ1-5, the V gene TRBV5-8; 10 bases line up with TRBD1. CDR3 sequence (DNA): TGTGCCAGCAGCTCAGGGACAGGGGTTGATCAGCCCCAGCATTTT. It translates to CASSSGTGVDQPQHF. The variable domain in full, with the rest retrieved from reference TRBV5-8 and TRBJ1-5, is EAGVTQSPTHLIKTRGQQATLRCSPISGHTSVYWYQQALGLGLQFLLWYDEGEERNRGNFPPRFSGRQFPNYSSELNVNALELEDSALYLCASSSGTGVDQPQHFGDGTRLSIL.